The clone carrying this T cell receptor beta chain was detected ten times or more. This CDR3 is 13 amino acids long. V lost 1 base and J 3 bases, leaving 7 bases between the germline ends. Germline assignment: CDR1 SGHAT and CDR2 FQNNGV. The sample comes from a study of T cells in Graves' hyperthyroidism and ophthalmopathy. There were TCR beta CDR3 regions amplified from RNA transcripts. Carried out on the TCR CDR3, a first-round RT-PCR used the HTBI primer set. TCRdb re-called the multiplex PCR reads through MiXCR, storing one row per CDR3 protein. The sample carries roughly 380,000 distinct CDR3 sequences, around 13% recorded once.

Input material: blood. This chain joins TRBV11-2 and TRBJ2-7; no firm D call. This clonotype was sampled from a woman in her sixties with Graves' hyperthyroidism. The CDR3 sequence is CASSLGGIYEQYF. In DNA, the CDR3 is TGTGCCAGCAGCTTAGGAGGTATCTACGAGCAGTACTTC.